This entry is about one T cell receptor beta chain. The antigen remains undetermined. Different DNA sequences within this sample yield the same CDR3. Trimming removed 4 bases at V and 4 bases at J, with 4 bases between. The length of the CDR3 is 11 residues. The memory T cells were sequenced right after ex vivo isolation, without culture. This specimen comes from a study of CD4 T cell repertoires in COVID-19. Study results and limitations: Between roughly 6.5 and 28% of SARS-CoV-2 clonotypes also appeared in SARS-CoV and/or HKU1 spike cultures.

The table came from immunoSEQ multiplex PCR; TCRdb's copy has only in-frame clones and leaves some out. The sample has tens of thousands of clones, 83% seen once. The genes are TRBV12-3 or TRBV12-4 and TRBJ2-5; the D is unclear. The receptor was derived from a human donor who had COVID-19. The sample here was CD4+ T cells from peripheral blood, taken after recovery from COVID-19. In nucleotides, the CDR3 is TGTGCCAGCAGTTACGGAGAGACCCAGTACTTC. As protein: CASSYGETQYF.